The 25 T cell receptor beta chains listed next were all sequenced from one sample in a study of early T cells in non-severe SARS-CoV-2 infection. TCRdb used MiXCR to reprocess the 5' RACE reads, holding one entry per CDR3 protein. The sample carries some 87,000 distinct CDR3 sequences, around an eighth recorded once. The specimen sequenced was whole blood. Every receptor here comes from an adult who was a healthcare worker with PCR-confirmed SARS-CoV-2 infection or an uninfected control (not recorded which).

This clonotype turned up a few times. V gene TRBV12-3 or TRBV12-4 combines with J gene TRBJ1-5; the D is unclear. The CDR3 consists of 12 residues. Trimming left V 6 bases short and J 5 bases short, with 8 bases between. The CDR3 DNA reads as TGTGCCAGCAGAAAGGGAGATCAGCCCCAGCATTTT. Its protein is CASRKGDQPQHF.

The V and J genes are TRBV20-1 and TRBJ2-2; no firm D call. V shed 6 bases and J shed 0 bases, with 11 bases lying between them. The germline V gene has CDR1 DFQATT and CDR2 SNEGSKA (reference sequence). The length of the CDR3 is 14 residues. CDR3 sequence: CSASRGSNTGELFF. The CDR3 nucleotides are TGCAGTGCCAGCCGCGGTTCGAACACCGGGGAGCTGTTTTTT.

This clonotype occurred a few times. V is TRBV2 and J is TRBJ2-7, with D possibly TRBD1 on 6 matching bases. This CDR3 spans 13 amino acids. From germline, CDR1 is SNHLY and CDR2 FYNNEI. V was shortened by 6 bases and J by 4 bases, with 13 bases between the two germline ends. CDR3 sequence (DNA): TGTGCCAGCAGGGGGACAAGTATTTACGAGCAGTACTTC. It specifies CASRGTSIYEQYF.

This clonotype was picked up many times. The V call is TRBV11-2, the J call TRBJ1-3; D is undetermined. Germline-derived CDR1 and CDR2 are SGHAT and FQNNGV. V was shortened by 8 bases and J by 0 bases, with 17 bases between the two germline ends. The length of the CDR3 is 16 residues. The CDR3 coding sequence is TGTGCCAGCCAGCCGCGGGCCATCCACTCTGGAAACACCATATATTTT. Translation: CASQPRAIHSGNTIYF.

This clonotype showed up just a few times. The J gene is TRBJ2-7, the V gene TRBV5-1; the match to TRBD1 covers 9 bases. V lost 4 bases to trimming and J lost 2 bases; unmatched junction nucleotides: 4. In germline, CDR1 is SGHRS, CDR2 YFSETQ. The CDR3 loop spans 14 amino acids. This CDR3 is CASSPQGATYEQYF. The CDR3 DNA follows: TGCGCCAGCAGCCCACAGGGGGCCACCTACGAGCAGTACTTC. The variable domain in full, completed from reference TRBV5-1 and TRBJ2-7, reads KAGVTQTPRYLIKTRGQQVTLSCSPISGHRSVSWYQQTPGQGLQFLFEYFSETQRNKGNFPGRFSGRQFSNSRSEMNVSTLELGDSALYLCASSPQGATYEQYFGPGTRLTVT.

This clonotype was counted between two and nine times. The chain carries TRBV21-1 and TRBJ1-5; TRBD1 is the table's D call, not checked against the DNA. TRBV21-1 is a documented pseudogene. This CDR3 spans 14 amino acids. The CDR3 spells CASRETGHNQPQHF. CDR3 coding DNA: TGTGCCAGCAGAGAGACAGGCCACAATCAGCCCCAGCATTTT.

This clonotype was seen repeatedly, ten times or more. The chain recombines TRBV3-1 with TRBJ2-7; D unresolved. The CDR3 contains 12 residues. Trimming removed 4 bases from V and 2 bases from J, with 6 bases in between. The germline CDR1 and CDR2 sequences are LGHDT and YNNKEL (reference sequence). CDR3 residues: CASSPETYEQYF. In DNA form, the CDR3 reads TGTGCCAGCAGCCCCGAGACCTACGAGCAGTACTTC.

The genes are TRBV9 and TRBJ1-1; D gene ambiguous. This CDR3 is 16 amino acids long. V was trimmed by 0 bases and J by 1 base, leaving 13 bases between them. CDR1 SGDLS and CDR2 YYNGEE come from the germline V gene. CDR3 in DNA: TGTGCCAGCAGCGTAGGAGAGGGCATATGGAACACTGAAGCTTTCTTT. It translates to CASSVGEGIWNTEAFF.

This clonotype was seen ten or more times. The chain uses TRBV27 and TRBJ2-5; 7 bases match TRBD1. The length of the CDR3 is 13 residues. The V gene end was trimmed by 9 bases and the J gene end by 6 bases; junction bases not matched to a gene: 10. Germline loops: CDR1 MNHEY, CDR2 SMNVEV (reference sequence). The CDR3 DNA reads as TGTGCCAGTTCTCCGACAGGGACGCAGACCCAGTACTTC. Translation gives CASSPTGTQTQYF.

At least ten counts were recorded for this clonotype. The chain couples TRBV12-3 or TRBV12-4 to TRBJ2-2; TRBD2 matches at 15 bases. This CDR3 region has 16 residues. Trimming cost V 6 bases and J 6 bases; bases outside gene matches: 5. The CDR3 loop reads CASRYGLAGGPGELFF. CDR3 sequence (DNA): TGTGCCAGCAGATACGGACTAGCGGGAGGGCCCGGGGAGCTGTTTTTT.

This clonotype showed up just a few times. At one end the junction does not follow the germline gene, possibly because of a read error. The chain recombines TRBV3-1 with TRBJ2-7; the D is unclear. Germline assignment: CDR1 LGHDT and CDR2 YNNKEL (reference sequence). The CDR3 is 14 residues long. Written as DNA, the CDR3 is TGTGCCAGCAGCCAAGATATACGGAGTTACGAGCAGCACTTC. Residues: CASSQDIRSYEQHF.

This chain uses TRBV6-1 with TRBJ2-7, with D possibly called TRBD1 or TRBD2 (5 bases each). The CDR3 runs to 15 residues. V was pared by 6 bases and J by 0 bases, with 15 bases between. Germline CDR1 and CDR2: MNHNS and SASEGT. The CDR3 DNA reads as TGTGCCAGCAGGGCTCCGGGACCGGCCTCCTACGAGCAGTACTTC. Encoded protein: CASRAPGPASYEQYF.

This clonotype was detected a few times. V is TRBV7-2 and J is TRBJ2-7; 8 nucleotides agree with TRBD1. The V gene end was trimmed by 5 bases and the J gene end by 6 bases; junction bases not matched to a gene: 9. This CDR3 contains 14 residues. Germline CDR1 and CDR2: SGHTA and FQGNSA. The CDR3 region is CASSQRTGYGEQYF. Written as DNA, the CDR3 is TGTGCCAGCAGCCAACGGACAGGGTATGGCGAGCAGTACTTC.

The chain combines TRBV20-1 with TRBJ2-7; 7 nucleotides line up with TRBD2. The CDR3 runs to 16 residues. CDR1 DFQATT and CDR2 SNEGSKA come from the germline V gene (reference sequence). J was trimmed by 3 bases and V by 0 bases; bases with no gene match: 11. CDR3 sequence: CSARDRGVSGGYEQYF. The CDR3 nucleotides are TGCAGTGCTAGAGATCGGGGGGTGAGCGGCGGCTACGAGCAGTACTTC.

This clonotype was seen at least ten times. The rearrangement joins TRBV6-1 to TRBJ2-2, with D possibly TRBD1 on 5 matching bases. The V and J ends lost 11 bases and 2 bases respectively, with 15 bases between them. The germline gives CDR1 MNHNS, CDR2 SASEGT. The CDR3 covers 14 residues. CDR3 region: CAVSRGSNTGELFF. The CDR3 DNA sequence: TGTGCCGTTTCTAGGGGTTCCAACACCGGGGAGCTGTTTTTT.

This clonotype was recorded at least ten times. The chain recombines TRBV30 with TRBJ2-1; D possibly corresponds to TRBD2 (5 bases). The CDR3 contains 14 residues. Trimming removed 2 bases from V and 0 bases from J, with 8 bases in between. Looked up from germline, CDR1 is GTSNPN and CDR2 is SVGIG (reference sequence). The CDR3 here is CAWSRRNSYNEQFF. CDR3 coding DNA: TGTGCCTGGAGTAGGAGGAACTCCTACAATGAGCAGTTCTTC.

This clonotype occurred a few times. J is TRBJ2-5 and V is TRBV6-2 or TRBV6-3; D not resolved. This CDR3 spans 14 amino acids. Germline V gene data show CDR1 as MNHEY and CDR2 as SVGEGT. Trimming left V 4 bases short and J 5 bases short, with 14 bases between. The chain's CDR3 is CASSSPLAGETQYF. DNA of the CDR3: TGTGCCAGCAGTTCCCCCTTAGCCGGGGAGACCCAGTACTTC.

This clonotype was seen at least ten times. The chain links TRBV5-1 to TRBJ2-5, with 8 nucleotides matching TRBD1. Unmatched junction bases numbered 3, after V lost 3 bases and J lost 2 bases. In germline, CDR1 is SGHRS, CDR2 YFSETQ. The length of the CDR3 is 14 residues. Here the CDR3 reads CASSSGGWQETQYF. CDR3 DNA sequence: TGCGCCAGCAGCTCAGGGGGCTGGCAAGAGACCCAGTACTTC.

In its sample, this clonotype was seen a few times. The chain is built from TRBV29-1 and TRBJ2-5; D remains ambiguous. Trimming shortened V by 6 bases and J by 2 bases, and 10 bases separated the two germline ends. The germline CDR1 and CDR2 sequences are SQVTM and ANQGSEA. The CDR3 is made up of 12 amino acids. CDR3 DNA sequence: TGCAGCGTCCGGTCTCAGCAAGAGACCCAGTACTTC. Its protein is CSVRSQQETQYF.

This clonotype was seen a handful of times. The chain carries TRBV11-2 and TRBJ2-7; D is perhaps TRBD1 (5 bases). The germline CDR1 and CDR2 sequences are SGHAT and FQNNGV. The CDR3 runs to 15 residues. V was cut by 1 base and J by 0 bases, with 10 bases left in between. The CDR3 loop is CASSLAPRDSYEQYF. In DNA form, the CDR3 reads TGTGCCAGCAGCTTAGCCCCCAGGGACTCCTACGAGCAGTACTTC.

A remark on this clonotype: The conserved closing phenylalanine or tryptophan is absent in this CDR3, likely reflecting a read error. The chain has TRBV7-3 and TRBJ2-2; weak D call: TRBD2 (5 bases). CDR1 is SGHTA, CDR2 FQGTGA, per germline. V gave up 3 bases and J gave up 0 bases, with 5 bases separating them. CDR3 length equals 14 residues. CDR3 residues: CASSLDSNTGELFL. The CDR3 nucleotides read TGTGCCAGCAGCTTGGACTCGAACACCGGGGAGCTGTTTCTT.

This rearrangement joins TRBV9 to TRBJ2-7, with a possible D match to TRBD2 (6 bases). This CDR3 has 15 residues. Germline lookup yields CDR1 SGDLS and CDR2 YYNGEE. The V end lost 4 bases, the J end lost 0 bases, and 14 bases lay between the germline ends. In DNA form, the CDR3 reads TGTGCCAGCAGCAGGGCGGGCGGGACCTCCTACGAGCAGTACTTC. Translating gives CASSRAGGTSYEQYF.

This clonotype was seen a few times. The rearrangement links TRBV10-3 to TRBJ2-1; 7 nucleotides line up with TRBD1. The CDR3 covers 14 residues. Germline CDR1 reads ENHRY; CDR2 reads SYGVKD. Trimming took 10 bases from V and 10 from J; bases not matched to a gene: 16. In DNA form, the CDR3 reads TGTGCCACGCACAGGGGACCAGGCCTTCGAGAGCAGTTCTTC. Translation: CATHRGPGLREQFF.

This clonotype appeared many times. This chain joins TRBV7-2 and TRBJ2-3; D might be TRBD2 (6 bases). This CDR3 is 14 amino acids long. V lost 3 bases to trimming and J lost 2 bases, with 9 bases between them. Germline V lookup: CDR1 SGHTA, CDR2 FQGNSA. CDR3 DNA sequence: TGTGCCAGCAGCTTGGGGGGAGTCACAGATACGCAGTATTTT. It translates to CASSLGGVTDTQYF.

This clonotype turned up a few times. The V gene is TRBV18, the J gene TRBJ2-7; D is undetermined. This CDR3 is built from 12 residues. Per the germline V gene, CDR1 is KGHSH and CDR2 is LQKENI. V was pared by 0 bases and J by 6 bases, with 6 bases between. The CDR3 nucleotides read TGTGCCAGCTCACCACCGGGATCCGAGCAGTACTTC. Translated, it gives CASSPPGSEQYF.